The T cell receptor beta chain described here comes from a study of shared clonotypes between healthy human individuals. Notes on this clone: Its antigen is unidentified.

The CDR3 contains 12 residues. Per germline, CDR1 SGHDT and CDR2 YYEEEE. Between the trimmed V and J ends, which lost 0 bases and 5 bases, there was a span of 6 bases. Study observations and caveats: The represented genetic and exposure-history diversity was limited by the small number of donors.

Researchers sequenced unsorted PBMC DNA using ten immunoSEQ deep assay plates. Authors' data handling: ImmunoSEQ supplied junction-only sequences lacking quality scores, so filtering was different. Profiled with immunoSEQ multiplex PCR; TCRdb holds only in-frame clones, not every one. V and J calls and clone size are given by that table; D and trimming were obtained from the DNA. The sample contains approximately 440,000 clones, approximately 77% of which appear only once. Sequences were obtained from PBMCs. The chain employs TRBV5-6 and TRBJ2-7; no reliable D call. The origin of this receptor is a woman in her forties in good health. Some clones in this sample may be carry-over from other donors' samples. The CDR3 loop reads CASSLEPHEQYF. As DNA, the CDR3 is TGTGCCAGCAGCTTGGAACCCCACGAGCAGTACTTC.